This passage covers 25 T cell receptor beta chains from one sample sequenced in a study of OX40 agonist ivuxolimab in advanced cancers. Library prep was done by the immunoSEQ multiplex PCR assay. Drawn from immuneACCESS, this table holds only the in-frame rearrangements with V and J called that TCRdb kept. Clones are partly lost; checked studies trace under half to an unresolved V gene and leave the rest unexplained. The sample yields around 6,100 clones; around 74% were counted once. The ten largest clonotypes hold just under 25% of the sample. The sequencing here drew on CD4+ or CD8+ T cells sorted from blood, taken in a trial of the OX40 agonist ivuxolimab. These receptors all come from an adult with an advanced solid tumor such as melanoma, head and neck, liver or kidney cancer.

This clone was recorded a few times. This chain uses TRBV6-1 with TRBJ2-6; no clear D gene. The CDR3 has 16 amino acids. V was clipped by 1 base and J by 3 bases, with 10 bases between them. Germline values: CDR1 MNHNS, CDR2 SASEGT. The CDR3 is CASSEVPFRGANVLTF. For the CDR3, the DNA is TGTGCCAGCAGTGAAGTTCCCTTTCGTGGGGCCAACGTCCTGACTTTC.

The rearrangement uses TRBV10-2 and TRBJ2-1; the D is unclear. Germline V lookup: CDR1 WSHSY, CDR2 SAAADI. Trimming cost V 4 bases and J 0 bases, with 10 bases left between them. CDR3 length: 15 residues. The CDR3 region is CASSVAGSSYNEQFF. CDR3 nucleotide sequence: TGCGCCAGCAGTGTTGCCGGAAGCTCCTACAATGAGCAGTTCTTC.

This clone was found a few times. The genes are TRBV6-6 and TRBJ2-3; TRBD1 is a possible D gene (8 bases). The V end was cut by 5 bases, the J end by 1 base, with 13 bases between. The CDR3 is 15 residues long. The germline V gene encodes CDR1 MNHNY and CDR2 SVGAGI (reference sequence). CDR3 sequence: CASSPQGGRTDTQYF. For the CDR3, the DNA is TGTGCCAGCAGTCCACAGGGGGGGCGCACAGATACGCAGTATTTT.

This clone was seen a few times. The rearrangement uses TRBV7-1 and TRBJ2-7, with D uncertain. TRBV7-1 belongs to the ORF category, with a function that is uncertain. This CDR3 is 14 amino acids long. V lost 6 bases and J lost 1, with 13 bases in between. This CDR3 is CASSNSIDSYEQYF. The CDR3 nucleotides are TGTGCCAGCAGTAATAGTATAGATTCCTACGAGCAGTACTTC.

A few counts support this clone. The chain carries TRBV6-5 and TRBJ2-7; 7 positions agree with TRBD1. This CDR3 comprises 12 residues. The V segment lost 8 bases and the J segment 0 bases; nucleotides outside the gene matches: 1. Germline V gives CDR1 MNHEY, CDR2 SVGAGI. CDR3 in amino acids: CASEGASYEQYF. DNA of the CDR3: TGTGCCAGCGAGGGGGCCTCCTACGAGCAGTACTTC.

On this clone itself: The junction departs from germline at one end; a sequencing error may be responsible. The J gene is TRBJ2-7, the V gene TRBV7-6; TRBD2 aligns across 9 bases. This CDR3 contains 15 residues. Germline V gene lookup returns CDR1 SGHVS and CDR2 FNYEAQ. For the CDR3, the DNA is TGTGCCAGCAGATTAGACGCGGGAGGGTCCTACGAGCAGTACTTC. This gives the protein CASRLDAGGSYEQYF.

In nucleotides, the CDR3 is TGTGCCAGCAGCGTAGTGGCAGGGGGCGCGGCCGGGGAGCTGTTTTTT. Encoded protein: CASSVVAGGAAGELFF. V and J are TRBV9 and TRBJ2-2, with 8 nucleotides matching TRBD1. CDR3 length: 16 residues. Germline V gene data show CDR1 as SGDLS and CDR2 as YYNGEE. V gave up 0 bases and J gave up 6 bases; unmatched junction bases: 7.

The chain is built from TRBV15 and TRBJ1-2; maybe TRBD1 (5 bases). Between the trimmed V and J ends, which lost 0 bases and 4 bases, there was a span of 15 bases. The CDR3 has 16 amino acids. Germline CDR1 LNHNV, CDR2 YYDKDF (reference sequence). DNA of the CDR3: TGTGCCACCAGCAGAGATTGGGGGGAGGCAGGCTATGGCTACACCTTC. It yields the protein CATSRDWGEAGYGYTF.

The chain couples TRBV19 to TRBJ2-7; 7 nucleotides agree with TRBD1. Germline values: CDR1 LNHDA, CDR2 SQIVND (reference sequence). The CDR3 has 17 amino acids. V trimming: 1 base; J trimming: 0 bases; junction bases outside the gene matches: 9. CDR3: CASSIGAGGTSSYEQYF. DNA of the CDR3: TGTGCCAGTAGTATAGGGGCAGGGGGAACAAGCTCCTACGAGCAGTACTTC.

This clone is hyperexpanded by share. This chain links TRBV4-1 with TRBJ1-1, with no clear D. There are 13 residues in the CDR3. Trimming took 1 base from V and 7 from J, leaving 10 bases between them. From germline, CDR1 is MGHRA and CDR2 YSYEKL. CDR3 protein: CASSQGEEREAFF. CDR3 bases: TGCGCCAGCAGCCAAGGGGAAGAGCGTGAAGCTTTCTTT.

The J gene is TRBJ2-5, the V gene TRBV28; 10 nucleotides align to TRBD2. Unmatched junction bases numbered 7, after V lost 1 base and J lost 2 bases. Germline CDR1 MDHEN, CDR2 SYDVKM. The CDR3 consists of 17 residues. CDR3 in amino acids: CASSLSASGGLQETQYF. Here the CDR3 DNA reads TGTGCCAGCAGTTTATCCGCTAGCGGGGGCTTACAAGAGACCCAGTACTTC. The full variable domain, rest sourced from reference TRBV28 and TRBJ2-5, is DVKVTQSSRYLVKRTGEKVFLECVQDMDHENMFWYRQDPGLGLRLIYFSYDVKMKEKGDIPEGYSVSREKKERFSLILESASTNQTSMYLCASSLSASGGLQETQYFGPGTRLLVL.

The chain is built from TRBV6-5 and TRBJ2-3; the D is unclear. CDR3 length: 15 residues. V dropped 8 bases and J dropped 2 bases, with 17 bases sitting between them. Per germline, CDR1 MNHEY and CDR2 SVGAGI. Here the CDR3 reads CASRLGRSLTDTQYF. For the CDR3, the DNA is TGTGCCAGCCGCCTCGGGCGGTCCCTCACAGATACGCAGTATTTT.

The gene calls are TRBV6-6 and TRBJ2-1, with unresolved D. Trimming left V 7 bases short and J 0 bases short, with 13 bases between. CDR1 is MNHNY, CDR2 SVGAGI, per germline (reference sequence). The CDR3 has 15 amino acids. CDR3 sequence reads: CASTPWPHSYNEQFF. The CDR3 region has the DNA TGTGCCAGCACCCCCTGGCCCCACTCCTACAATGAGCAGTTCTTC.

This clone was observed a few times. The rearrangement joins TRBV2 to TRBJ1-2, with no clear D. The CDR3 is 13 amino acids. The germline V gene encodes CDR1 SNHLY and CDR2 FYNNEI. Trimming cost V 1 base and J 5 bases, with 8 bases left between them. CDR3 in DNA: TGTGCCAGCAGTGAAGACAGTTCTTATGGCTACACCTTC. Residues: CASSEDSSYGYTF. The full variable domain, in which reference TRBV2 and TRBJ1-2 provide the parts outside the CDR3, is EPEVTQTPSHQVTQMGQEVILRCVPISNHLYFYWYRQILGQKVEFLVSFYNNEISEKSEIFDDQFSVERPDGSNFTLKIRSTKLEDSAMYFCASSEDSSYGYTFGSGTRLTVV.

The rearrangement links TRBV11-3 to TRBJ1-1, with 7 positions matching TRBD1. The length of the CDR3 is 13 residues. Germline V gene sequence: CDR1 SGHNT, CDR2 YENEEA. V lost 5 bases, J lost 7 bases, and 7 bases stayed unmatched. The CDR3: CASSGGTASEAFF. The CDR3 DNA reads TGTGCCAGCAGCGGAGGGACAGCGAGTGAAGCTTTCTTT.

CDR3 in amino acids: CASSPRGSYNEQFF. CDR3 DNA sequence: TGTGCCAGCAGTCCTCGCGGGAGTTACAATGAGCAGTTCTTC. This chain connects TRBV27 to TRBJ2-1, with 7 bases matching TRBD2. The CDR3 loop spans 14 amino acids. Unmatched junction bases numbered 5, after V lost 5 bases and J lost 4 bases. Germline V gene sequence: CDR1 MNHEY, CDR2 SMNVEV (reference sequence).

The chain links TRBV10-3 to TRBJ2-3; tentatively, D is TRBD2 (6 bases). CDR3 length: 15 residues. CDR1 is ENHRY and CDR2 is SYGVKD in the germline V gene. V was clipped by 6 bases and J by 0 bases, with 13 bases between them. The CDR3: CAIRRGDSSTDTQYF. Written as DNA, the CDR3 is TGTGCCATCAGGCGCGGGGATTCTAGCACAGATACGCAGTATTTT.

CDR3 residues: CASSYGGTGGETQYF. CDR3 DNA sequence: TGTGCCAGCAGTTACGGAGGCACCGGAGGAGAGACCCAGTACTTC. The chain carries TRBV6-6 and TRBJ2-5; TRBD2 is a possible D gene (5 bases). Deletions cut 2 bases from V and 4 bases from J, with 14 bases between. Germline V gene sequence: CDR1 MNHNY, CDR2 SVGAGI (reference sequence). CDR3 length equals 15 residues.

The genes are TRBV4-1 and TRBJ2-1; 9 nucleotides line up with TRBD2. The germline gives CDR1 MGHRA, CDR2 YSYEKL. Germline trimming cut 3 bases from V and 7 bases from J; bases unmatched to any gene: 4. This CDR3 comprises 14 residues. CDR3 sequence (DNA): TGCGCCAGCAGCCAGGGCGGGAGGGGGAATGAGCAGTTCTTC. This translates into CASSQGGRGNEQFF.

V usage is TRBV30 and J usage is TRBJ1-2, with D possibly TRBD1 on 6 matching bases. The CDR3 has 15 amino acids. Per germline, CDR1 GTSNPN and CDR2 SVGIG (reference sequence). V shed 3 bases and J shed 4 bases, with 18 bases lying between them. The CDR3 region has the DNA TGTGCCTGGAGAACCTCGACAGGTGGAACCTATGGCTACACCTTC. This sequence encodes CAWRTSTGGTYGYTF.

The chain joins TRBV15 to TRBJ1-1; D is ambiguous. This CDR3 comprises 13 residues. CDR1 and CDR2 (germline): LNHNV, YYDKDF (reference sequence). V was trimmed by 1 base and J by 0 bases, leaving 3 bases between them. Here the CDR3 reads CATSRVMNTEAFF. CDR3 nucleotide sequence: TGTGCCACCAGCAGAGTCATGAACACTGAAGCTTTCTTT.

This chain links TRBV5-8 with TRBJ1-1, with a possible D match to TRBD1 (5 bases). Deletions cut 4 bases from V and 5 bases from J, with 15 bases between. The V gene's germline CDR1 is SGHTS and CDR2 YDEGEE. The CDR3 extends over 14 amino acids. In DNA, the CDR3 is TGTGCCAGCAGCCTCCTCGGGGACCAGACTGAAGCTTTCTTT. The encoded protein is CASSLLGDQTEAFF.

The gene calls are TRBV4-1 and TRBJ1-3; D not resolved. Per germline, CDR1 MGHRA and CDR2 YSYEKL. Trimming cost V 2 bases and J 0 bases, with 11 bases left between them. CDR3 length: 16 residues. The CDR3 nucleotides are TGCGCCAGCAGCCAACTGTTGTCCCTCTCTGGAAACACCATATATTTT. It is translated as CASSQLLSLSGNTIYF.

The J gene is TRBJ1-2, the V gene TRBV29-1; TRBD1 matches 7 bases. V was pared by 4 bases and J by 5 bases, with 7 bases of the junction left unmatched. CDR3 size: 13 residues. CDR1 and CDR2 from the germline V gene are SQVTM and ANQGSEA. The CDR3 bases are TGCAGCGTTGTCTTACAGGGGACTTATGGCTACACCTTC. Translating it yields CSVVLQGTYGYTF. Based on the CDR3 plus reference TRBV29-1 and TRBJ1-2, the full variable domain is SAVISQKPSRDICQRGTSLTIQCQVDSQVTMMFWYRQQPGQSLTLIATANQGSEATYESGFVIDKFPISRPNLTFSTLTVSNMSPEDSSIYLCSVVLQGTYGYTFGSGTRLTVV.

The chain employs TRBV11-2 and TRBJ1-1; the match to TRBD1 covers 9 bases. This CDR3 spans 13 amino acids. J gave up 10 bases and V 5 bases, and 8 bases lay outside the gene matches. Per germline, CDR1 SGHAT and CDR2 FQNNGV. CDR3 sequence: CASSPRQGEGAFF. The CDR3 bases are TGTGCCAGCAGCCCGCGACAGGGGGAGGGAGCTTTCTTT.